The clone carrying this TCR beta chain was seen only a few times. Its antigen remains unknown. The data were taken from a study of T cells after yellow fever vaccination. On the study more broadly: Low-cell-number fractions were prepared with SMART-Seq v4 Ultra Low Input. Study-wide results and limits: Most primary-vaccination clones reappeared after the booster (just under 98% CD4, approximately 88% CD8). Highly abundant clonotypes carried over from the bulk population could end up in FACS-sorted repertoires as contaminants.

From germline, CDR1 is SGHRS and CDR2 YFSETQ. The CDR3 is 14 amino acids. With 5 bases removed from V and 6 bases from J, the gap between germline ends came to 16 bases. UMIs and a universal primer site were added when TCR cDNA was made by 5'RACE template switching. TCRdb re-called the 5' RACE reads through MiXCR, storing one row per CDR3 protein. The sample shows around 590,000 distinct CDR3 sequences, approximately 13% of them seen only once. The receptor comes from a man aged 25-45 years who received the YFV17D yellow fever vaccine. The chain links TRBV5-1 to TRBJ2-3; D possibly corresponds to TRBD2 (6 bases). The material sequenced was PBMCs, taken on the day of the yellow fever booster vaccination. In DNA form, the CDR3 reads TGCGCCAGCAGTTCCGGGGCGGGATTGGATACGCAGTATTTT. This sequence encodes CASSSGAGLDTQYF. Complete variable domain (other parts from reference TRBV5-1 and TRBJ2-3): KAGVTQTPRYLIKTRGQQVTLSCSPISGHRSVSWYQQTPGQGLQFLFEYFSETQRNKGNFPGRFSGRQFSNSRSEMNVSTLELGDSALYLCASSSGAGLDTQYFGPGTRLTVL.